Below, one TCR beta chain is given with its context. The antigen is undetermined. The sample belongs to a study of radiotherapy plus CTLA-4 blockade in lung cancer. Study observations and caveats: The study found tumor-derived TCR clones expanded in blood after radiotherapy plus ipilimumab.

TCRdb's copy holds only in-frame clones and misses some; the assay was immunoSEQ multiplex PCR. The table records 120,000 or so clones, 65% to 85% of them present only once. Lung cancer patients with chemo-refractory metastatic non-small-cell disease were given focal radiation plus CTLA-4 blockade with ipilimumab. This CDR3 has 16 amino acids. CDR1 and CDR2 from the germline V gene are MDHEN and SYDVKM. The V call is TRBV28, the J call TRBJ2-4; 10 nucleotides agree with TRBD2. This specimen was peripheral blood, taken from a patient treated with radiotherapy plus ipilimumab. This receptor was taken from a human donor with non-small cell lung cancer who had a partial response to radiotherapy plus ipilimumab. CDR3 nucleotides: TGTGCGGTGGTAGCGGGAGGACTGAAAGCCAAAAACATTCAGTACTTC. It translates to CAVVAGGLKAKNIQYF. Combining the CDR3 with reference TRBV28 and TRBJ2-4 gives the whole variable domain DVKVTQSSRYLVKRTGEKVFLECVQDMDHENMFWYRQDPGLGLRLIYFSYDVKMKEKGDIPEGYSVSREKKERFSLILESASTNQTSMYLCAVVAGGLKAKNIQYFGAGTRLSVL.